Each of the 22 T cell receptor beta chains below was sequenced from the same sample in a study of cytomegalovirus exposure and HLA in healthy donors (dated by TCRdb to about 2017). Libraries came from the immunoSEQ multiplex PCR assay. For the multiplex PCR, a mixture combining 60 forward primers for TCR Vbeta segments and 13 reverse primers for TCR Jbeta segments was used. TCRdb carries this immuneACCESS record with in-frame sequences only. Its versions omit some clonotypes, under half of them owing to an unresolved V gene in the studies checked, with the rest unexplained. This sample comprises 50,000 to 70,000 clones, 60% to 80% of them detected only once. The ten most abundant clones make up approximately 2.3% of the sample. What was sequenced was PBMCs. These receptors were taken from a female donor in good health and CMV-seronegative.

This clone was recorded only once. V is TRBV19 and J is TRBJ2-3; D is perhaps TRBD1 (5 bases). V lost 7 bases and J lost 0, with 17 bases in between. The CDR3 contains 16 residues. CDR1 and CDR2 (germline): LNHDA, SQIVND (reference sequence). The CDR3 reads CASNGDSHPSTDTQYF. The DNA of the CDR3 is TGTGCCAGTAATGGAGACAGTCACCCCAGCACAGATACGCAGTATTTT.

The sample holds one count of this clone. The V and J genes are TRBV7-9 and TRBJ2-3, with 12 bases lining up with TRBD2. This CDR3 has 17 amino acids. The V gene's germline CDR1 is SEHNR and CDR2 FQNEAQ (reference sequence). The V segment lost 5 bases and the J segment 2 bases; nucleotides outside the gene matches: 8. CDR3 coding DNA: TGTGCCAGCAGCGATCCCGGGACTAGCGGGTACACAGATACGCAGTATTTT. This codes for CASSDPGTSGYTDTQYF.

The chain links TRBV28 to TRBJ1-1; no reliable D call. The CDR3 sequence is 13 residues long. V lost 6 bases and J 0 bases, leaving 8 bases between the germline ends. Per the germline V gene, CDR1 is MDHEN and CDR2 is SYDVKM. The CDR3 DNA follows: TGTGCCAGCAGCCATTCCATGAACACTGAAGCTTTCTTT. It specifies CASSHSMNTEAFF. Full variable domain (outside the CDR3, taken from reference TRBV28 and TRBJ1-1): DVKVTQSSRYLVKRTGEKVFLECVQDMDHENMFWYRQDPGLGLRLIYFSYDVKMKEKGDIPEGYSVSREKKERFSLILESASTNQTSMYLCASSHSMNTEAFFGQGTRLTVV.

To note about this clone: This same CDR3 is encoded by further DNA sequences in the sample. The rearrangement uses TRBV6-6 and TRBJ2-7; D perhaps matches TRBD1 (6 bases). The CDR3 length is 14 residues. V gave up 4 bases and J gave up 3 bases, with 13 bases separating them. Germline-derived CDR1 and CDR2 are MNHNY and SVGAGI (reference sequence). CDR3 region: CASSSGTRGYEQYF. The CDR3 DNA reads as TGTGCCAGCAGTTCCGGGACAAGAGGCTACGAGCAGTACTTC.

The chain carries TRBV27 and TRBJ2-3; 8 bases fit TRBD2. Germline lookup yields CDR1 MNHEY and CDR2 SMNVEV (reference sequence). This CDR3 has 13 amino acids. V lost 6 bases, J lost 8 bases, and 7 bases stayed unmatched. Here the CDR3 DNA reads TGTGCCAGCAGCACTCTGACTAGCGTTACGCAGTATTTT. It codes for CASSTLTSVTQYF.

In its sample, this clone was seen once. The chain combines TRBV5-5 with TRBJ1-1, with 9 positions matching TRBD1. The CDR3 totals 13 residues. Germline V gene sequence: CDR1 SGHKS, CDR2 YYEKEE (reference sequence). The junction had 8 bases not matched to a gene; V was cut back by 4 bases and J by 10 bases. The CDR3 DNA follows: TGTGCCAGCAGCACGGGACAGGGTGTTGGAGCTTTCTTT. Encoded protein: CASSTGQGVGAFF.

This chain uses TRBV27 with TRBJ1-5; D remains unclear. The V end lost 0 bases, the J end lost 3 bases, and 6 bases lay between the germline ends. Looked up from germline, CDR1 is MNHEY and CDR2 is SMNVEV (reference sequence). This CDR3 is 14 amino acids long. The CDR3 DNA reads TGTGCCAGCAGTTTATCCGGGGTCAATCAGCCCCAGCATTTT. Translation: CASSLSGVNQPQHF.

The rearrangement uses TRBV7-9 and TRBJ2-3, with 14 bases aligning to TRBD2. CDR1 SEHNR and CDR2 FQNEAQ come from the germline V gene (reference sequence). CDR3 length: 15 residues. Losses at the gene ends were 4 bases for V and 5 bases for J; bases not matched to a gene: 2. In DNA form, the CDR3 reads TGTGCCAGCAGCTATGGACTAGCGGGGGGAGATACGCAGTATTTT. Residues: CASSYGLAGGDTQYF.

The chain recombines TRBV5-1 with TRBJ1-5, with TRBD1 as a possible D gene (5 bases). The CDR3 contains 15 residues. V gave up 2 bases and J gave up 6 bases, with 15 bases separating them. Germline V lookup: CDR1 SGHRS, CDR2 YFSETQ. The CDR3 loop is CASSFEGAPGQPQHF. CDR3 nucleotide sequence: TGCGCCAGCAGCTTTGAAGGGGCACCTGGTCAGCCCCAGCATTTT.

This clone was found a few times. The V call is TRBV29-1, the J call TRBJ1-1, with D perhaps matching TRBD1 (6 bases). V lost 4 bases and J lost 4, with 10 bases in between. The CDR3 covers 12 residues. The germline gives CDR1 SQVTM, CDR2 ANQGSEA. The CDR3 DNA sequence: TGCAGCGTTGGGGGGCTGAGCACTGAAGCTTTCTTT. It codes for CSVGGLSTEAFF. The variable domain in full, completed from reference TRBV29-1 and TRBJ1-1, reads SAVISQKPSRDICQRGTSLTIQCQVDSQVTMMFWYRQQPGQSLTLIATANQGSEATYESGFVIDKFPISRPNLTFSTLTVSNMSPEDSSIYLCSVGGLSTEAFFGQGTRLTVV.

J is TRBJ2-5 and V is TRBV28; TRBD1 might be the D (6 bases). Trimming took off 5 bases at V and 0 bases at J, with 19 bases between the two ends. The length of the CDR3 is 17 residues. The germline V gene encodes CDR1 MDHEN and CDR2 SYDVKM. This chain's CDR3 is CASSPQDRQSYQETQYF. DNA for the CDR3: TGTGCCAGCAGTCCCCAGGACAGACAGAGTTACCAAGAGACCCAGTACTTC.

This clone was seen only once. The chain links TRBV28 to TRBJ2-3; D is perhaps TRBD1 (6 bases). The V and J ends lost 4 bases and 3 bases respectively, with 17 bases between them. The germline V gene encodes CDR1 MDHEN and CDR2 SYDVKM. CDR3 length equals 16 residues. CDR3 sequence: CASSSPRGIGTDTQYF. The CDR3 coding sequence is TGTGCCAGCAGTTCGCCGAGGGGGATCGGTACAGATACGCAGTATTTT.

The CDR3 region is CASRQSGTRNTGELFF. For the CDR3, the DNA is TGTGCCAGCAGGCAATCCGGGACTAGGAACACCGGGGAGCTGTTTTTT. V usage is TRBV27 and J usage is TRBJ2-2, with 8 bases lining up with TRBD2. This CDR3 is built from 16 residues. V lost 6 bases to trimming and J lost 1 base; unmatched junction nucleotides: 7. Germline CDR1 is MNHEY and CDR2 is SMNVEV (reference sequence).

The chain has TRBV23-1 and TRBJ1-1, with D tentatively TRBD1 (5 bases). Being an ORF, TRBV23-1 has a function that is uncertain. The CDR3 is 11 residues long. Trimming took off 7 bases at V and 11 bases at J, with 14 bases between the two ends. The CDR3 bases are TGCGCCAGCAATGGATCTGGGGCGGCTTTCTTT. Translated, it gives CASNGSGAAFF.

The CDR3, as DNA: TGTGCCAGTAGTATACCCGGGGGGATTTACAATGAGCAGTTCTTC. This gives the protein CASSIPGGIYNEQFF. The chain has TRBV19 and TRBJ2-1, with 7 bases that match TRBD2. Trimming cost V 2 bases and J 4 bases; bases outside gene matches: 5. The length of the CDR3 is 15 residues. Germline V gene data show CDR1 as LNHDA and CDR2 as SQIVND (reference sequence).

This CDR3 reads CASTLGMGGGNTEAFF. CDR3 in DNA: TGCGCCAGCACCCTGGGAATGGGGGGTGGGAACACTGAAGCTTTCTTT. The chain joins TRBV5-1 to TRBJ1-1, with D maybe TRBD1 (5 bases). Germline-derived CDR1 and CDR2 are SGHRS and YFSETQ. The ends were cut back, 6 bases at V and 1 base at J, with 19 bases in the middle. The CDR3 totals 16 residues.

The rearrangement links TRBV5-1 to TRBJ2-3; 8 nucleotides align to TRBD1. This CDR3 contains 14 residues. CDR1 SGHRS and CDR2 YFSETQ come from the germline V gene. V lost 0 bases, J lost 6 bases, and 3 bases stayed unmatched. The CDR3 is CASSLGQGRDTQYF. As DNA, the CDR3 is TGCGCCAGCAGCTTGGGACAGGGGAGGGATACGCAGTATTTT.

The DNA of the CDR3 is TGCGCCAGCAGCCAAGAGGGGACTAGCGGGAACCACAATGAGCAGTTCTTC. This sequence encodes CASSQEGTSGNHNEQFF. This chain uses TRBV4-3 with TRBJ2-1; 13 nucleotides agree with TRBD2. The CDR3 length is 17 residues. Losses at the gene ends were 0 bases for V and 5 bases for J; bases not matched to a gene: 4. Germline CDR1 is LGHNA and CDR2 is YSLEER.

This rearrangement joins TRBV2 to TRBJ1-3, with 9 bases aligning to TRBD1. V shed 6 bases and J 6 bases; nucleotides not matched to a gene: 3. This CDR3 spans 13 amino acids. Germline lookup yields CDR1 SNHLY and CDR2 FYNNEI. CDR3 residues: CASSRDRENTIYF. The CDR3 nucleotides read TGTGCCAGCAGCCGGGACAGGGAAAACACCATATATTTT.

The chain combines TRBV10-3 with TRBJ2-5; D not certain. The J call may be wrong; the DNA end is better matched by TRBJ2-7. This CDR3 has 14 amino acids. The germline V gene has CDR1 ENHRY and CDR2 SYGVKD. The CDR3 DNA reads TGTGCCATCAGTCTCACAGCTGAGACCTACGAGCAGTACTTC. It translates to CAISLTAETYEQYF.

V gene TRBV6-4 combines with J gene TRBJ2-3; perhaps TRBD1 as D (6 bases). V gave up 2 bases and J gave up 0 bases, with 6 bases separating them. The germline CDR1 and CDR2 sequences are MRHNA and SNTAGT. The CDR3 is made up of 14 amino acids. CDR3 DNA: TGTGCCAGCAGTGACGGACAGAGCACAGATACGCAGTATTTT. This translates into CASSDGQSTDTQYF.

The J gene is TRBJ1-2, the V gene TRBV29-1; 8 bases line up with TRBD1. The CDR3 is 13 residues long. J was trimmed by 6 bases and V by 7 bases; bases with no gene match: 10. CDR1 is SQVTM, CDR2 ANQGSEA, per germline. The CDR3 coding sequence is TGCAGCGCAACGACAGGGGCCCTCAATGGCTACACCTTC. It encodes CSATTGALNGYTF.